A selection of T cell receptor beta chains follows, all from one sample in a study of cytomegalovirus exposure and HLA in healthy donors. The method was immunoSEQ multiplex PCR; TCRdb's version includes in-frame clones alone and lacks a portion of them. The sample lists fewer than 130,000 clones, over 60% occurring once. Sequencing was carried out using PBMCs. The receptors were gathered from a woman in her fifties or sixties in good health and CMV-seropositive. CDR3s include the opening cysteine and the closing phenylalanine or tryptophan. A D gene is named only where the DNA matches it firmly. Clone size is not always given. Where it is, it says once, few, many or a class for expanded clones.

v_call,clone_size,cdr3_length,d_call,j_call,cdr3_aa,cdr3_nt
TRBV27,few,14,-,TRBJ1-5,CASSLGRGIQPQHF,TGTGCCAGCAGTTTAGGCCGGGGAATACAGCCCCAGCATTTT
TRBV12-5,-,13,TRBD1,TRBJ2-7,CASGLETGVEQYF,TGTGCTAGTGGTTTGGAAACAGGGGTCGAGCAGTACTTC
TRBV18,-,17,TRBD1,TRBJ2-2,CASSPPGARGLSGELFF,TGTGCCAGCTCACCACCGGGCGCCAGGGGGCTATCCGGGGAGCTGTTTTTT
TRBV9,-,15,-,TRBJ2-1,CASSVNRAVYNEQFF,TGTGCCAGCAGCGTAAACAGGGCCGTCTACAATGAGCAGTTCTTC
TRBV7-8,-,12,-,TRBJ2-7,CASSLRAYEQYF,TGTGCCAGCAGCTTAAGAGCCTACGAGCAGTACTTC
TRBV12-5,-,17,TRBD2,TRBJ2-1,CASGLASSGRALYEQFF,TGTGCTAGTGGTTTGGCTTCTAGCGGGAGGGCCCTTTATGAGCAGTTCTTC
TRBV6-1,few,15,TRBD1,TRBJ1-2,CASSEGTGGSYGYTF,TGTGCCAGCAGTGAAGGCACAGGGGGTAGCTATGGCTACACCTTC
TRBV4-2,-,17,TRBD1,TRBJ2-2,CASSQYTGVANTGELFF,TGTGCCAGCAGCCAATACACAGGGGTCGCGAACACCGGGGAGCTGTTTTTT
TRBV16,-,17,-,TRBJ1-1,CASTKTTGLGSATEAFF,TGTGCCAGCACCAAAACGACAGGCCTTGGATCGGCCACTGAAGCTTTCTTT
TRBV6-6,few,14,-,TRBJ2-5,CASSYRTAQETQYF,TGTGCCAGCAGTTACAGAACAGCTCAAGAGACCCAGTACTTC
TRBV23-1,-,21,TRBD2,TRBJ2-3,CASSQLNPGGRRVAGVDTQYF,TGCGCCAGCAGTCAACTGAACCCGGGGGGCCGGAGGGTAGCGGGAGTGGATACGCAGTATTTT
TRBV7-9,few,14,-,TRBJ1-1,CASGWVRGVTEAFF,TGTGCCAGCGGTTGGGTGCGCGGCGTCACTGAAGCTTTCTTT
TRBV19,-,17,TRBD2,TRBJ2-1,CASSTGLAGGEHNEQFF,TGTGCCAGTAGTACGGGACTAGCGGGGGGGGAACACAATGAGCAGTTCTTC
TRBV21-1,-,17,-,TRBJ2-7,CASSKALKGQGPYEQYF,TGTGCCAGCAGCAAAGCGCTCAAAGGACAGGGGCCCTACGAGCAGTACTTC
TRBV7-2,-,15,TRBD2,TRBJ2-1,CASSLTGGGYNEQFF,TGTGCCAGCAGCTTAACTGGGGGGGGTTACAATGAGCAGTTCTTC
TRBV19,-,16,-,TRBJ1-5,CASAELQAYSNQPQHF,TGTGCCAGCGCAGAGCTACAGGCATATAGCAATCAGCCCCAGCATTTT
TRBV9,-,16,TRBD1,TRBJ2-1,CASSVTGTASYNEQFF,TGTGCCAGCAGCGTTACCGGGACAGCCTCCTACAATGAGCAGTTCTTC
TRBV6-4,-,14,-,TRBJ2-1,CASSERGGYNEQFF,TGTGCCAGCAGTGAAAGAGGGGGTTACAATGAGCAGTTCTTC
TRBV27,-,16,-,TRBJ2-7,CASSLSSGETSYEQYF,TGTGCCAGCAGTTTATCGTCCGGAGAAACCTCCTACGAGCAGTACTTC
TRBV28,-,15,-,TRBJ1-3,CASSPDRRSGNTIYF,TGTGCCAGCAGTCCCGACAGGCGGTCTGGAAACACCATATATTTT
TRBV6-6,-,16,TRBD1,TRBJ1-3,CASSYGGTASGNTIYF,TGTGCCAGCAGTTACGGGGGGACAGCCTCTGGAAACACCATATATTTT
TRBV2,few,15,TRBD2,TRBJ2-2,CALQGGGERGGELFF,TGTGCCCTCCAGGGCGGGGGTGAAAGGGGCGGGGAGCTGTTTTTT
TRBV19,-,15,-,TRBJ2-7,CASSIGTGTTSGQYF,TGTGCCAGTAGTATAGGGACAGGGACTACCTCGGGGCAGTACTTC
TRBV11-2,-,15,TRBD1,TRBJ2-3,CASSPGQGSTDTQYF,TGTGCCAGCAGCCCGGGACAGGGTAGCACAGATACGCAGTATTTT
TRBV9,-,16,TRBD1,TRBJ1-2,CASSPTPGQALYGYTF,TGTGCCAGCAGCCCAACACCCGGACAGGCCCTCTATGGCTACACCTTC
TRBV10-3,-,15,TRBD2,TRBJ2-2,CAISESTGGTGELFF,TGTGCCATCAGTGAGTCGACGGGGGGCACCGGGGAGCTGTTTTTT
TRBV28,-,13,-,TRBJ1-2,CASKTGYSYGYTF,TGTGCCAGTAAAACAGGGTATTCCTATGGCTACACCTTC
TRBV28,-,18,TRBD2,TRBJ2-5,CASSPLGVSSGRSETQYF,TGTGCCAGCAGTCCTCTCGGGGTGTCTAGCGGGAGGTCGGAGACCCAGTACTTC
TRBV11-2,-,15,-,TRBJ1-1,CASSLMSTGNTEAFF,TGTGCCAGCAGCTTAATGTCGACAGGGAACACTGAAGCTTTCTTT
TRBV19,-,14,-,TRBJ1-5,CASSYGIQNQPQHF,TGTGCCAGTAGTTACGGGATTCAAAATCAGCCCCAGCATTTT
TRBV5-1,-,13,TRBD2,TRBJ2-7,CASSRGEDYEQYF,TGCGCCAGCAGCCGGGGGGAGGACTACGAGCAGTACTTC
TRBV5-1,many,13,TRBD2,TRBJ2-1,CASMTSGSGEQFF,TGCGCCAGCATGACTAGCGGGAGTGGTGAGCAGTTCTTC
TRBV2,-,15,TRBD1,TRBJ2-7,CASSLQGALYYEQYF,TGTGCCAGCAGTTTACAGGGGGCCTTATACTACGAGCAGTACTTC
TRBV9,-,15,TRBD2,TRBJ2-7,CASSVLSGSSYEQYF,TGTGCCAGCAGCGTTCTAAGCGGGAGCTCCTACGAGCAGTACTTC
TRBV2,-,13,TRBD1,TRBJ1-2,CASSRQGGQGYTF,TGTGCCAGCAGTAGACAGGGGGGACAAGGCTACACCTTC
TRBV5-1,-,17,TRBD1,TRBJ2-1,CASSLYSGQGKDNEQFF,TGCGCCAGCAGCCTTTACTCGGGACAGGGAAAGGACAATGAGCAGTTCTTC
TRBV27,-,15,TRBD1,TRBJ2-7,CASMGADRLVYEQYF,TGTGCCAGCATGGGGGCGGACAGGCTTGTCTACGAGCAGTACTTC
TRBV4-1,few,15,-,TRBJ2-7,CASSQISSSSYEQYF,TGCGCCAGCAGCCAAATCTCCTCCTCCTCCTACGAGCAGTACTTC
TRBV6-5,-,15,-,TRBJ2-7,CASSYSSPPTRSQYF,TGTGCCAGCAGTTACTCGTCCCCGCCCACCAGGTCGCAGTACTTC
TRBV28,-,13,TRBD1,TRBJ1-4,CASSRTGSEKLFF,TGTGCCAGCAGTAGGACAGGGAGTGAAAAACTGTTTTTT
TRBV11-1,-,13,TRBD1,TRBJ1-1,CASSFRGQAEAFF,TGTGCCAGCAGCTTCCGCGGACAGGCTGAAGCTTTCTTT
TRBV6-6,-,16,TRBD2,TRBJ2-3,CASSYLAGGGTDTQYF,TGTGCCAGCAGTTACCTAGCGGGAGGGGGCACAGATACGCAGTATTTT